The rows below give T cell receptor beta chains drawn from one sample of a study of T cells after yellow fever vaccination. A single record per CDR3 protein comes from TCRdb applying MiXCR to the 5' RACE reads. The repertoire holds 450,000 to 600,000 distinct CDR3 sequences, with about a sixth as singletons. The source was PBMCs, collected less than 6 days after the first yellow fever vaccination. Source of these receptors: a man aged 18 to 29 who received the YFV17D yellow fever vaccine. Each CDR3 is given with its conserved first and last residue. The order of the fields is V gene, clone size, CDR3 length, D gene, J gene, CDR3 protein, CDR3 DNA. A D gene is named only where the DNA matches it firmly. Size is stated for part of the rows, as once, few or many counts, or as a class when the clone is expanded.

v_gene: TRBV29-1
abundance: many
len: 13
d_gene: NA
j_gene: TRBJ2-1
CDR3aa: CSVEEVLNNEQFF
CDR3nt: TGCAGCGTTGAAGAAGTCTTGAACAATGAGCAGTTCTTC

v_gene: TRBV18
abundance: few
len: 13
d_gene: NA
j_gene: TRBJ2-1
CDR3aa: CASSPPNHNEQFF
CDR3nt: TGTGCCAGCTCACCCCCCAACCACAATGAGCAGTTCTTC

v_gene: TRBV5-4
abundance: NA
len: 16
d_gene: TRBD1
j_gene: TRBJ1-6
CDR3aa: CASSLGAGTVDSPLHF
CDR3nt: TGTGCCAGCAGCTTGGGGGCAGGGACAGTTGATTCACCCCTCCACTTT

v_gene: TRBV4-1
abundance: few
len: 14
d_gene: NA
j_gene: TRBJ1-5
CDR3aa: CASSQDPSNQPQHF
CDR3nt: TGCGCCAGCAGCCAAGACCCCAGCAATCAGCCCCAGCATTTT

v_gene: TRBV30
abundance: NA
len: 11
d_gene: NA
j_gene: TRBJ2-2
CDR3aa: CAWSNTGELFF
CDR3nt: TGTGCCTGGAGTAATACCGGGGAGCTGTTTTTT

v_gene: TRBV7-2
abundance: NA
len: 13
d_gene: NA
j_gene: TRBJ1-2
CDR3aa: CASSSYDSGRFAF
CDR3nt: TGTGCCAGCAGCTCCTATGACAGCGGTCGATTTGCCTTC

v_gene: TRBV7-2
abundance: NA
len: 15
d_gene: NA
j_gene: TRBJ2-1
CDR3aa: CASSLGGQGGNEQFF
CDR3nt: TGTGCCAGCAGCTTAGGTGGGCAGGGTGGGAATGAGCAGTTCTTC

v_gene: TRBV18
abundance: NA
len: 18
d_gene: NA
j_gene: TRBJ2-3
CDR3aa: CASSPFGILASGPPTQYF
CDR3nt: TGTGCCAGCTCACCATTTGGTATCTTGGCCTCGGGGCCTCCTACGCAGTATTTT

v_gene: TRBV4-1
abundance: NA
len: 13
d_gene: NA
j_gene: TRBJ1-4
CDR3aa: CASKDGANEKLFF
CDR3nt: TGCGCCAGTAAAGACGGGGCGAATGAAAAACTGTTTTTT

v_gene: TRBV6-2/TRBV6-3
abundance: NA
len: 13
d_gene: TRBD1
j_gene: TRBJ1-5
CDR3aa: CASSRTGLQPQHF
CDR3nt: TGTGCCAGCAGTCGGACAGGCCTACAGCCCCAGCATTTT

v_gene: TRBV5-5
abundance: NA
len: 15
d_gene: NA
j_gene: TRBJ1-3
CDR3aa: CASSFEGGTGNTIYF
CDR3nt: TGTGCCAGCAGCTTTGAGGGGGGCACCGGAAACACCATATATTTT